Below, 3 T cell receptor beta chains from the same sample are listed, as sequenced in a study of CD8 T cells in ankylosing spondylitis. TCRdb used MiXCR to reprocess the 5' RACE reads, holding one entry per CDR3 protein. The sample consists of over 150,000 distinct CDR3 sequences, about 13% of them appearing once. The sample consisted of blood, either unsorted or a sorted T cell fraction (not recorded which). The origin of the receptors is a male donor with ankylosing spondylitis or in good health (not recorded which).

This clonotype showed up just a few times. The J gene is TRBJ2-7, the V gene TRBV30, with D possibly being TRBD1 (6 bases). CDR3 size: 14 residues. Trimming pared 1 base from V and 2 bases from J, leaving 12 bases between. Per germline, CDR1 GTSNPN and CDR2 SVGIG (reference sequence). DNA for the CDR3: TGTGCCTGGAGTGCACCGGACAGACCCTACGAGCAGTACTTC. This sequence encodes CAWSAPDRPYEQYF. The full variable domain, with the rest looked up from reference TRBV30 and TRBJ2-7, is SQTIHQWPATLVQPVGSPLSLECTVEGTSNPNLYWYRQAAGRGLQLLFYSVGIGQISSEVPQNLSASRPQDRQFILSSKKLLLSDSGFYLCAWSAPDRPYEQYFGPGTRLTVT.

This clonotype was found a few times. The chain is built from TRBV20-1 and TRBJ2-7; TRBD1 is a possible D gene (6 bases). Germline V gene data show CDR1 as DFQATT and CDR2 as SNEGSKA (reference sequence). The CDR3 has 11 amino acids. V was clipped by 4 bases and J by 5 bases, with 9 bases between them. This CDR3 is CSATRGNEQYF. The CDR3 DNA reads as TGCAGTGCTACAAGGGGGAACGAGCAGTACTTC.

This clonotype was detected only a few times. The rearrangement uses TRBV7-9 and TRBJ2-7; the match to TRBD1 covers 8 bases. The CDR3 sequence is 13 residues long. Unmatched junction bases numbered 4, after V lost 4 bases and J lost 5 bases. Germline-derived CDR1 and CDR2 are SEHNR and FQNEAQ (reference sequence). This CDR3 is CASSSGQANEQYF. In nucleotides, the CDR3 is TGTGCCAGCAGCTCGGGACAGGCGAACGAGCAGTACTTC.